This T cell receptor beta chain was sequenced in a study of response to subunit inactivated influenza vaccine. In TCRdb, the RT-PCR reads were re-called with MiXCR into one record per CDR3 protein. The sample yields around 300,000 distinct CDR3 sequences, around 22% seen once. The CDR3 totals 14 residues. The V end lost 5 bases, the J end lost 4 bases, and 12 bases lay between the germline ends. Only a few counts were recorded for this clonotype. Its antigen is not known. Study-wide results and limits: Authors proposed each seasonal influenza vaccination draws in few new T cells.

Here the sequenced sample was PBMCs from blood, taken less than 22 months after vaccination. The chain has TRBV12-3 or TRBV12-4 and TRBJ1-5; a weak D match, TRBD1 (5 bases). This receptor was obtained from a man aged 50 to 69 who received an inactivated influenza vaccine. CDR3 sequence reads: CASSAGTGNQPQHF. CDR3 nucleotide sequence: TGTGCCAGCAGTGCCGGGACGGGGAATCAGCCCCAGCATTTT.